Listed here are 21 T cell receptor beta chains from one sample, sequenced in a study of blood T cell repertoires in COVID-19. Assay used: immunoSEQ multiplex PCR; TCRdb lists only in-frame clones, some missing. Of about 270,000 clones in the sample, 88% were seen once. Source material: PBMCs or T cells enriched from blood (not recorded which). The receptors were sampled from a woman aged 40-49 years with acute COVID-19.

The V call is TRBV30, the J call TRBJ2-7; the match to TRBD2 covers 8 bases. This CDR3 has 13 amino acids. The V gene's germline CDR1 is GTSNPN and CDR2 SVGIG (reference sequence). Trimming at V came to 3 bases and at J to 2 bases, leaving 3 bases not matched to a gene. This CDR3 reads CAWSPGGAYEQYV. The CDR3 nucleotides are TGTGCCTGGAGCCCCGGGGGGGCCTACGAGCAGTACGTC.

V usage is TRBV7-9 and J usage is TRBJ2-5; D is unresolved. In germline, CDR1 is SEHNR, CDR2 FQNEAQ (reference sequence). CDR3 size: 12 residues. V dropped 5 bases and J dropped 5 bases, with 9 bases sitting between them. CDR3 amino acids: CASSRADETQYF. DNA of the CDR3: TGTGCCAGCAGCCGCGCGGATGAGACCCAGTACTTC.

The CDR3 DNA reads as TGCGCCAGCAGCTTGGTGGTGACTAGCGGGAGAGGCTCCTACAATGAGCAGTTCTTC. Translating gives CASSLVVTSGRGSYNEQFF. The chain joins TRBV5-1 to TRBJ2-1; 12 positions match TRBD2. Looked up from germline, CDR1 is SGHRS and CDR2 is YFSETQ. V lost 0 bases to trimming and J lost 0 bases; unmatched junction nucleotides: 7. This CDR3 spans 19 amino acids. The full variable domain, its missing parts supplied by reference TRBV5-1 and TRBJ2-1, is KAGVTQTPRYLIKTRGQQVTLSCSPISGHRSVSWYQQTPGQGLQFLFEYFSETQRNKGNFPGRFSGRQFSNSRSEMNVSTLELGDSALYLCASSLVVTSGRGSYNEQFFGPGTRLTVL.

V is TRBV28 and J is TRBJ1-1; TRBD1 matches at 8 bases. Germline CDR1 and CDR2: MDHEN and SYDVKM. This CDR3 spans 16 amino acids. The V gene end was trimmed by 2 bases and the J gene end by 0 bases; junction bases not matched to a gene: 5. The CDR3 DNA reads as TGTGCCAGCAGTTTACCCCAGGGGGCTATGAACACTGAAGCTTTCTTT. It specifies CASSLPQGAMNTEAFF.

This clone was seen once. V gene TRBV11-3 combines with J gene TRBJ2-2; no clear D. CDR3 length equals 14 residues. V dropped 0 bases and J dropped 4 bases, with 6 bases sitting between them. Germline V lookup: CDR1 SGHNT, CDR2 YENEEA. The CDR3 loop is CASSLDLGTGELFF. DNA for the CDR3: TGTGCCAGCAGCTTAGATCTCGGCACCGGGGAGCTGTTTTTT.

V is TRBV7-2 and J is TRBJ1-5; tentative D call: TRBD1 (5 bases). CDR1 and CDR2 (germline): SGHTA, FQGNSA. V was clipped by 5 bases and J by 4 bases, with 15 bases between them. The CDR3 totals 15 residues. CDR3 coding DNA: TGTGCCAGCAGCCTCATGCGGGGGTTAAATCAGCCCCAGCATTTT. This gives the protein CASSLMRGLNQPQHF.

The chain carries TRBV3-1 (or the pseudogene TRBV3-2) and TRBJ1-4, with 8 bases identical to TRBD1. The length of the CDR3 is 14 residues. Trimming cost V 3 bases and J 6 bases; bases outside gene matches: 3. CDR1 and CDR2 from the germline V gene are LGHDT and YNNKEL (reference sequence). The CDR3 DNA sequence: TGTGCCAGCAGCCACGGACAGGGCTATGAAAAACTGTTTTTT. Amino acids: CASSHGQGYEKLFF.

This sequence joins TRBV11-2 and TRBJ1-2; 8 bases are shared with TRBD1. The CDR3 consists of 17 residues. Germline CDR1 and CDR2: SGHAT and FQNNGV. With V trimmed by 2 bases and J by 5 bases, 13 bases remained unmatched. The CDR3 loop is CASSLQIDRGTSYGYTF. Here the CDR3 DNA reads TGTGCCAGCAGCTTACAAATAGACAGGGGCACATCTTATGGCTACACCTTC.

The chain has TRBV21-1 and TRBJ1-1; TRBD1, the table's D call, lacks a check against the DNA. TRBV21-1 is a documented pseudogene. The CDR3 runs 14 residues. CDR3 in amino acids: CASSKAAGGSEAFF. In DNA, the CDR3 is TGTGCCAGCAGCAAAGCGGCAGGGGGCAGTGAAGCTTTCTTT.

The chain carries TRBV7-2 and TRBJ1-1, with D hard to call. V was pared by 7 bases and J by 4 bases, with 10 bases between. The CDR3 length is 12 residues. The germline V gene encodes CDR1 SGHTA and CDR2 FQGNSA. In DNA, the CDR3 is TGTGCCAGCATGGCGGAGGGCACTGAAGCTTTCTTT. Translated: CASMAEGTEAFF.

V is TRBV11-1 and J is TRBJ2-4, with 9 bases identical to TRBD2. Germline assignment: CDR1 SGHAT and CDR2 FQDESV (reference sequence). V dropped 4 bases and J dropped 8; count of bases not matched to a gene: 9. The CDR3 consists of 15 residues. CDR3 DNA sequence: TGTGCCAGCAGCTCACAGGTAGCGGGGGTTGACATTCAGTACTTC. Amino acids: CASSSQVAGVDIQYF.

The chain recombines TRBV7-8 with TRBJ2-5; TRBD2 might be the D (5 bases). This CDR3 comprises 16 residues. V was pared by 3 bases and J by 1 base, with 15 bases between. The germline V gene encodes CDR1 SGHVS and CDR2 FQNEAQ. In DNA, the CDR3 is TGTGCCAGCAGCTTCCCTACTTGGAGCGGCCAAGAGACCCAGTACTTC. Its protein product is CASSFPTWSGQETQYF. Complete variable domain (other parts from reference TRBV7-8 and TRBJ2-5): GAGVSQSPRYKVAKRGQDVALRCDPISGHVSLFWYQQALGQGPEFLTYFQNEAQLDKSGLPSDRFFAERPEGSVSTLKIQRTQQEDSAVYLCASSFPTWSGQETQYFGPGTRLLVL.

The chain combines TRBV7-8 with TRBJ1-1; D possibly corresponds to TRBD1 (5 bases). CDR1 and CDR2 (germline): SGHVS, FQNEAQ. V was pared by 4 bases and J by 1 base, with 16 bases between. This CDR3 spans 16 amino acids. Here the CDR3 DNA reads TGTGCCAGCAGCTCCCGTGTTGGCAGGGAGAACACTGAAGCTTTCTTT. It specifies CASSSRVGRENTEAFF.

Turning to this clone: This sequence is one base from a far larger clone and is likely a read error. The gene calls are TRBV5-1 and TRBJ2-1; D is undetermined. From germline, CDR1 is SGHRS and CDR2 YFSETQ. V gave up 4 bases and J gave up 5 bases, with 13 bases separating them. The length of the CDR3 is 14 residues. In DNA, the CDR3 is TGCGCCAGCAGCCCCGCTTCTAAAAACAATGAGCAGTTCTTC. Protein: CASSPASKNNEQFF. Supplemented by reference TRBV5-1 and TRBJ2-1, the full variable domain reads KAGVTQTPRYLIKTRGQQVTLSCSPISGHRSVSWYQQTPGQGLQFLFEYFSETQRNKGNFPGRFSGRQFSNSRSEMNVSTLELGDSALYLCASSPASKNNEQFFGPGTRLTVL.

The chain has TRBV7-2 and TRBJ1-2, with a weak D call TRBD1 (6 bases). Germline-derived CDR1 and CDR2 are SGHTA and FQGNSA. CDR3 size: 14 residues. Trimming removed 1 base at V and 8 bases at J, with 14 bases between. This chain's CDR3 is CASSLDYNQGGYTF. CDR3 in DNA: TGTGCCAGCAGCTTAGACTACAATCAGGGGGGCTACACCTTC. Full variable domain (outside the CDR3, taken from reference TRBV7-2 and TRBJ1-2): GAGVSQSPSNKVTEKGKDVELRCDPISGHTALYWYRQSLGQGLEFLIYFQGNSAPDKSGLPSDRFSAERTGGSVSTLTIQRTQQEDSAVYLCASSLDYNQGGYTFGSGTRLTVV.

This sequence joins TRBV7-9 and TRBJ1-2, with D tentatively TRBD1 (5 bases). The CDR3 consists of 14 residues. The germline V gene has CDR1 SEHNR and CDR2 FQNEAQ (reference sequence). Trimming removed 0 bases from V and 2 bases from J, with 7 bases in between. The CDR3 spells CASSLAGANYGYTF. In DNA, the CDR3 is TGTGCCAGCAGCTTAGCTGGGGCCAACTATGGCTACACCTTC.

V usage is TRBV4-1 and J usage is TRBJ2-1; D remains ambiguous. CDR1 and CDR2 (germline): MGHRA, YSYEKL. This CDR3 is 13 amino acids long. V lost 1 base to trimming and J lost 10 bases, with 11 bases between them. The CDR3: CASSQVRLLEQFF. As DNA, the CDR3 is TGCGCCAGCAGCCAAGTCAGGCTGTTGGAGCAGTTCTTC.

This sequence joins TRBV6-2 or TRBV6-3 and TRBJ2-3, with 9 bases aligning to TRBD2. V gave up 5 bases and J gave up 4 bases; unmatched junction bases: 7. The CDR3 is 15 residues long. Germline assignment: CDR1 MNHEY and CDR2 SVGEGT. CDR3 DNA sequence: TGTGCCAGCAGTCCCCGGGTAGCGGGAGCAGATACGCAGTATTTT. It translates to CASSPRVAGADTQYF.

The V and J genes are TRBV28 and TRBJ2-7, with TRBD1 matching over 10 bases. The germline V gene encodes CDR1 MDHEN and CDR2 SYDVKM. CDR3 length equals 14 residues. J gave up 4 bases and V 5 bases, and 5 bases lay outside the gene matches. In DNA, the CDR3 is TGTGCCAGCAGTCTGACAGGGGGCGAATACGAGCAGTACTTC. It encodes CASSLTGGEYEQYF.

This clone came up a few times. V gene TRBV11-2 combines with J gene TRBJ1-1; the match to TRBD1 covers 12 bases. This CDR3 comprises 16 residues. Germline V gives CDR1 SGHAT, CDR2 FQNNGV. Trimming took 3 bases from V and 4 from J; bases not matched to a gene: 6. In nucleotides, the CDR3 is TGTGCCAGCAGCTTCTGGGACAGGGGGCCGGCCACTGAAGCTTTCTTT. This translates into CASSFWDRGPATEAFF.

The CDR3 loop reads CASSQDFVSYNEQFF. DNA for the CDR3: TGCGCCAGCAGCCAAGATTTCGTCTCCTACAATGAGCAGTTCTTC. J is TRBJ2-1 and V is TRBV4-3; no firm D call. This CDR3 region has 15 residues. CDR1 and CDR2 from the germline V gene are LGHNA and YSLEER. Trimming left V 0 bases short and J 0 bases short, with 6 bases between.